Listed below are T cell receptor beta chains from one sample, sequenced in a study of cytomegalovirus exposure and HLA in healthy donors. Here immunoSEQ multiplex PCR was the method, and the copy in TCRdb shows in-frame clones only, minus some. The table has fewer than 200,000 clones, approximately 71% seen once. Sequencing was performed on PBMCs. These receptors were collected from a woman aged 18-35 years in good health and CMV-seropositive. Both conserved end residues are part of each CDR3. The order of the fields is J gene, V gene, CDR3 protein.

j_gene: TRBJ2-3
v_gene: TRBV7-2
CDR3aa: CASSPNRGRSTQYF

j_gene: TRBJ2-1
v_gene: TRBV7-7
CDR3aa: CASSPTRSRGGEQFF

j_gene: TRBJ1-2
v_gene: TRBV5-4
CDR3aa: CASSLEAGQDYTF

j_gene: TRBJ2-5
v_gene: TRBV5-8
CDR3aa: CASSPGTGEETQYF

j_gene: TRBJ1-3
v_gene: TRBV30
CDR3aa: CALDRAGNTIYF

j_gene: TRBJ2-7
v_gene: TRBV29-1
CDR3aa: CSVAKGDPYEQYF

j_gene: TRBJ2-7
v_gene: TRBV6-1
CDR3aa: CASSEDPANTYEQYF

j_gene: TRBJ2-6
v_gene: TRBV5-6
CDR3aa: CASSGRGRSSGANVLTF

j_gene: TRBJ1-6
v_gene: TRBV7-2
CDR3aa: CASSLDRGREDHF

j_gene: TRBJ2-3
v_gene: TRBV18
CDR3aa: CASSPLRPSGGSSHTQYF

j_gene: TRBJ1-5
v_gene: TRBV6-5
CDR3aa: CASYSPGHGLWHF

j_gene: TRBJ1-2
v_gene: TRBV29-1
CDR3aa: CSVEGRQGRFQGYTF

j_gene: TRBJ2-1
v_gene: TRBV28
CDR3aa: CASSPYLDQAGVDYNEQFF

j_gene: TRBJ2-3
v_gene: TRBV27
CDR3aa: CASTNRGGADTQYF

j_gene: TRBJ1-1
v_gene: TRBV18
CDR3aa: CASSPPFTGGNTEAFF

j_gene: TRBJ1-1
v_gene: TRBV11-2
CDR3aa: CASIDRNTEAFF

j_gene: TRBJ1-1
v_gene: TRBV19
CDR3aa: CASRTGATEAFF

j_gene: TRBJ2-1
v_gene: TRBV5-1
CDR3aa: CASSPSLGQPTYNEQFF

j_gene: TRBJ2-7
v_gene: TRBV19
CDR3aa: CASSISRNSYEQYF

j_gene: TRBJ2-7
v_gene: TRBV4-1
CDR3aa: CASSPTPVREQYF

j_gene: TRBJ2-2
v_gene: TRBV7-3
CDR3aa: CASSFDTGELFF

j_gene: TRBJ2-1
v_gene: TRBV6-6
CDR3aa: CASRGTSGENNEQFF

j_gene: TRBJ1-2
v_gene: TRBV27
CDR3aa: CASSLTPGGRSGYTF

j_gene: TRBJ2-7
v_gene: TRBV2
CDR3aa: CATHGVYEQYF

j_gene: TRBJ1-1
v_gene: TRBV6-5
CDR3aa: CASSYPGRGTEAFF

j_gene: TRBJ2-1
v_gene: TRBV19
CDR3aa: CASTMDHSRGSYNEQFF